This TCR beta chain was captured by sequencing in a study of OX40 agonist ivuxolimab in advanced cancers. For context, the study as a whole: Ivuxolimab was a fully human IgG2 agonistic monoclonal antibody targeting the costimulatory receptor OX40 (CD134). Three dose-escalation patients achieved partial responses, one with hepatocellular carcinoma and two with cutaneous melanoma. The dose-escalation cohort was about 86% male with a mean age of about 58 years, ranging from about 20 to 80. Intravenous ivuxolimab was administered to patients every 2 weeks at six dose levels: 0.01, 0.1, 0.3, 1.5, 3 and 10 mg/kg. Of the roughly 52 dose-escalation patients, hepatocellular carcinoma was present in some 19, melanoma in around 15, renal cell carcinoma in 9 and head and neck cancer in 9. Prior anti-PD-1, anti-PD-L1 or anti-CTLA-4 therapy was permitted, and 30% to 50% of dose-escalation patients had received checkpoint inhibitors. The paper reports the monotherapy dose-escalation portion (N of about 54 patients) of the phase I ivuxolimab trial. Peripheral TCRbeta sequencing aimed to test whether ivuxolimab altered TCR sequence diversity and caused clonal T-cell expansion. The full study reports these points: After ivuxolimab, CD8+ T cells had more expanded clones than CD4+ T cells on average. Clonal expansion of both CD4+ and CD8+ blood T cells was observed from baseline to week 6 at doses 0.1 to 3.0 mg/kg. Low levels of normalized T-cell clonal expansion were also seen in some patients who did not respond. The antigen specificity of the clonally expanded peripheral T cells was not determined. In the 0.1-3.0 mg/kg groups, partial responders were among the patients with the lowest normalized peripheral clonal expansion, particularly in CD8+ T cells.

V drops 6 bases and J drops 0 bases, leaving 9 bases in between. The CDR3 spans 14 residues, from the cysteine through the phenylalanine. The DNA shown is the 42-base CDR3, in frame from base 1. Looking up the germline V gene yields CDR1 MDHEN and CDR2 SYDVKM. Genomic DNA was isolated from the sorted cells so that the TCRbeta CDR3 region could be sequenced. The immunoSEQ Assay was used to sequence the TCRbeta CDR3 regions. The immuneACCESS repertoire file appears here via TCRdb, limited to in-frame rearrangements. These files lack a portion of the clones; in checked studies, under half of the deficit traces to unresolved V genes, and the cause of the others is not known. A total of approximately 49,000 clones appear in this sample, 81% of them only once. 5.5% to 8% of the sample is held by the ten biggest clonotypes. This clone was recorded only once. The clone's antigen remains unknown. Per-base qualities were not stored, and no clone one base away is much larger.

Patients with autoimmune disease history or receiving systemic immunosuppression were excluded from the trial. In every dose cohort, peripheral blood was drawn for TCR sequencing at baseline, cycle 4 day 1, and cycle 7 day 1. The samples were drawn from a first-in-human, open-label, multicenter phase I dose-escalation trial of ivuxolimab. The trial enrolled adults with locally advanced or metastatic head and neck squamous cell, hepatocellular, melanoma or renal cell carcinoma. CD4+ and CD8+ T cells were sorted separately from peripheral blood before TCR sequencing. This sequence uses TRBV28 and TRBJ1-3; the D gene identity is not certain. This specimen consisted of CD4+ or CD8+ T cells sorted from blood, obtained in a trial of the OX40 agonist ivuxolimab. The receptor was derived from an adult with an advanced solid tumor such as melanoma, head and neck, liver or kidney cancer. The CDR3 is CASRWGYSGNTIYF. Here is the DNA: TGTGCCAGCAGATGGGGTTACTCTGGAAACACCATATATTTT.